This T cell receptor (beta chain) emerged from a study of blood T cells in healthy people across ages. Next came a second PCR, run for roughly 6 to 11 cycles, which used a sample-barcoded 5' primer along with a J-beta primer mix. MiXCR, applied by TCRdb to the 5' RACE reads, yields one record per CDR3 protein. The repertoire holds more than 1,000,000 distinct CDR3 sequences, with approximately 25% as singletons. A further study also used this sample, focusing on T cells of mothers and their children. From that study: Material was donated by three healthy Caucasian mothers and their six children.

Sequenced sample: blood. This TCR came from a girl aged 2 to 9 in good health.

CDR3 amino acids: CASSFESRLAGLYGYTF. The CDR3 DNA reads TGTGCCAGCAGTTTCGAAAGCCGACTAGCGGGTCTCTATGGCTACACCTTC. V gene TRBV27 combines with J gene TRBJ1-2; the D is unclear. CDR3 length equals 17 residues. V lost 3 bases, J lost 4 bases, and 21 bases lay in between. Germline-derived CDR1 and CDR2 are MNHEY and SMNVEV (reference sequence).